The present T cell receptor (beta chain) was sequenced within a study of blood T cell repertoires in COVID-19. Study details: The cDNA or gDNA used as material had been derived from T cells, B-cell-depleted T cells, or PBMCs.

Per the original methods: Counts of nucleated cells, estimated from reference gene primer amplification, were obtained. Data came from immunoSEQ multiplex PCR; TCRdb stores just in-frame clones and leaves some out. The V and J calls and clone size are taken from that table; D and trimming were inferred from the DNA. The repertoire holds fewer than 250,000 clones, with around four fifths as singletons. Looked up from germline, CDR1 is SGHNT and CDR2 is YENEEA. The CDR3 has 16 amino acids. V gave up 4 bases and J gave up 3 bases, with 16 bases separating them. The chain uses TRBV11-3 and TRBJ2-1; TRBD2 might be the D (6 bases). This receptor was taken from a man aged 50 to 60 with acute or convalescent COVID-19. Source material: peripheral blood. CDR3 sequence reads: CASSSKRDSLYNEQFF. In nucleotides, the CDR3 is TGTGCCAGCAGCTCCAAGAGGGACTCCCTCTACAATGAGCAGTTCTTC.